The clone carrying this T cell receptor (beta chain) was recorded once. The sorted-subset replicate PCRs were given 150 to 200 ng DNA, which is roughly 30,000 T cell genomes. Here immunoSEQ multiplex PCR was the method, and the copy in TCRdb shows in-frame clones only, minus some. The profile covers some 600,000 clones, with around 96% appearing a single time and approximately 0.12% taken by the ten largest. Naive CD8 cells lacked CD45RO, underwent positive selection for CCR7 and left out terminally differentiated effector memory CD45RA+ cells. Nashville, Tennessee was home to all donors, each a Caucasian adult. The data belong to a study of shared clonotypes between healthy human individuals. CDR3 size: 12 residues. The germline V gene has CDR1 MDHEN and CDR2 SYDVKM. Between the trimmed V and J ends, which lost 6 bases and 5 bases, there was a span of 5 bases.

Sequencing was carried out using naive CD8+ T cells sorted from blood. The chain combines TRBV28 with TRBJ1-6, with D maybe TRBD1 (5 bases). This TCR came from a woman in her 30s in good health. The CDR3 DNA reads as TGTGCCAGCAGGGGGGATAATTCACCCCTCCACTTT. Translated: CASRGDNSPLHF.